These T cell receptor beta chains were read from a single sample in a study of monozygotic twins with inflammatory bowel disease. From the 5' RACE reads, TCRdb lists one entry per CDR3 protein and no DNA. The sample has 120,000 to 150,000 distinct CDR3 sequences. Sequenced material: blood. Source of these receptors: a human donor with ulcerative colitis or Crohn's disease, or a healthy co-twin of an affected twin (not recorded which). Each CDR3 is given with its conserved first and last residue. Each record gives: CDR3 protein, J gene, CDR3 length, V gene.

CDR3: CASSYQGTDSWETQYF
J: TRBJ2-5
length: 16
V: TRBV7-3

CDR3: CATSTAESSYEQYF
J: TRBJ2-7
length: 14
V: TRBV15

CDR3: CSAREGGGLYF
J: TRBJ2-3
length: 11
V: TRBV20-1

CDR3: CASSLPAGADIQYF
J: TRBJ2-4
length: 14
V: TRBV7-9

CDR3: CASSAGTGARYEQYF
J: TRBJ2-7
length: 15
V: TRBV19

CDR3: CASSPPVFPTEQFF
J: TRBJ2-1
length: 14
V: TRBV11-1

CDR3: CASSFGLAPYNEQFF
J: TRBJ2-1
length: 15
V: TRBV12-3/TRBV12-4

CDR3: CASSHPGLAYNEQFF
J: TRBJ2-1
length: 15
V: TRBV4-2

CDR3: CSARTSGSYNEQFF
J: TRBJ2-1
length: 14
V: TRBV20-1

CDR3: CSVGRATEAFF
J: TRBJ1-1
length: 11
V: TRBV29-1

CDR3: CASSYGGDSRVDEQFF
J: TRBJ2-1
length: 16
V: TRBV6-2/TRBV6-3

CDR3: CASSLGTRNTGELFF
J: TRBJ2-2
length: 15
V: TRBV18

CDR3: CASSPSDTNYEQYF
J: TRBJ2-7
length: 14
V: TRBV18

CDR3: CSARGGSSSYEQYF
J: TRBJ2-7
length: 14
V: TRBV20-1

CDR3: CASSPDRGATYEQYF
J: TRBJ2-7
length: 15
V: TRBV11-2

CDR3: CASSGTDRVNEQFF
J: TRBJ2-1
length: 14
V: TRBV25-1

CDR3: CASSQGMWNTGELFF
J: TRBJ2-2
length: 15
V: TRBV14

CDR3: CASSLSAYNEQYF
J: TRBJ2-7
length: 13
V: TRBV5-1

CDR3: CAWSVRLGNEQFF
J: TRBJ2-1
length: 13
V: TRBV30

CDR3: CASSRKDQTGELFF
J: TRBJ2-2
length: 14
V: TRBV4-2

CDR3: CASSPSRPGQAYGYTF
J: TRBJ1-2
length: 16
V: TRBV4-3

CDR3: CASSLSGAPVPYF
J: TRBJ2-7
length: 13
V: TRBV27

CDR3: CASEGRNEQFF
J: TRBJ2-1
length: 11
V: TRBV2

CDR3: CSALGAWAQPQHF
J: TRBJ1-5
length: 13
V: TRBV20-1

CDR3: CASSSPPGVQFF
J: TRBJ2-1
length: 12
V: TRBV11-2

CDR3: CASSDPNTGELFF
J: TRBJ2-2
length: 13
V: TRBV7-9

CDR3: CASSPWGGAGEQFF
J: TRBJ2-1
length: 14
V: TRBV7-3

CDR3: CASSPPGGAQYF
J: TRBJ2-3
length: 12
V: TRBV7-3

CDR3: CATPRSTGELFF
J: TRBJ2-2
length: 12
V: TRBV5-1

CDR3: CASRVDVGGYEQYF
J: TRBJ2-7
length: 14
V: TRBV5-1

CDR3: CASSLALRTSGDEQFF
J: TRBJ2-1
length: 16
V: TRBV5-1

CDR3: CASSSYLIWTEAFF
J: TRBJ1-1
length: 14
V: TRBV7-2

CDR3: CASSLFSGGEGTDTQYF
J: TRBJ2-3
length: 17
V: TRBV4-3

CDR3: CASSLAKGAEAFF
J: TRBJ1-1
length: 13
V: TRBV7-6

CDR3: CASSQRQGSYNEQFF
J: TRBJ2-1
length: 15
V: TRBV14

CDR3: CASSPTALAGGIDIQYF
J: TRBJ2-4
length: 17
V: TRBV19

CDR3: CASAMDNLGGYTF
J: TRBJ1-2
length: 13
V: TRBV12-3/TRBV12-4

CDR3: CASSFFVDWESAGELFF
J: TRBJ2-2
length: 17
V: TRBV5-1

CDR3: CASSQTQGSKNIQYF
J: TRBJ2-4
length: 15
V: TRBV6-1

CDR3: CASRGRQAADTQYF
J: TRBJ2-3
length: 14
V: TRBV2

CDR3: CASSLSIYGGETQYF
J: TRBJ2-5
length: 15
V: TRBV5-1

CDR3: CSARGGYNEQFF
J: TRBJ2-1
length: 12
V: TRBV20-1

CDR3: CASSFGQGRSYEQYF
J: TRBJ2-7
length: 15
V: TRBV7-2

CDR3: CASSSLTRGGVSYNEQFF
J: TRBJ2-1
length: 18
V: TRBV11-1

CDR3: CASSLTGEVGYTF
J: TRBJ1-2
length: 13
V: TRBV7-2

CDR3: CASSPAGNISPLHF
J: TRBJ1-6
length: 14
V: TRBV6-1

CDR3: CASSYSGGPDTQYF
J: TRBJ2-3
length: 14
V: TRBV7-3

CDR3: CSVSKDTDSGANVLTF
J: TRBJ2-6
length: 16
V: TRBV29-1